This is a list of T cell receptor beta chains from one sample in a study of blood T cell repertoires in COVID-19. Generated by immunoSEQ multiplex PCR, the TCRdb table keeps only in-frame clones and is missing some. The table includes approximately 300,000 clones, roughly nine tenths detected once. The sequencing sample was made of peripheral blood. The receptors derive from a man in his late teens or twenties who had recovered from COVID-19. CDR3s include the opening cysteine and the closing phenylalanine or tryptophan. The D gene is left open where the match is weak. Not every row has a clone size; where given, it reads once, few, many or a size class.

cdr3_length: 14
clone_size: .
j_call: TRBJ2-3
d_call: .
v_call: TRBV29-1
cdr3_nt: TGCAGCGTTGAAGAACAGTCAAACACAGATACGCAGTATTTT
cdr3_aa: CSVEEQSNTDTQYF

cdr3_length: 18
clone_size: once
j_call: TRBJ1-2
d_call: .
v_call: TRBV27
cdr3_nt: TGTGCCAGCAGTCCCACCCCCGGTTGGAGGGGAGACGACTATGGCTACACCTTC
cdr3_aa: CASSPTPGWRGDDYGYTF

cdr3_length: 14
clone_size: .
j_call: TRBJ1-2
d_call: .
v_call: TRBV7-9
cdr3_nt: TGTGCCAGCAGCTTAGAGTTACTGAACTATGGCTACACCTTC
cdr3_aa: CASSLELLNYGYTF

cdr3_length: 13
clone_size: .
j_call: TRBJ1-2
d_call: TRBD1
v_call: TRBV7-9
cdr3_nt: TGTGCCAGCAGCCGGGACAGTGGCTATGGCTACACCTTC
cdr3_aa: CASSRDSGYGYTF

cdr3_length: 14
clone_size: once
j_call: TRBJ2-7
d_call: .
v_call: TRBV3-1/TRBV3-2
cdr3_nt: TGTGCCAGCAGCCAGGGAGGCAAGTTGTACGAGCAGTACTTC
cdr3_aa: CASSQGGKLYEQYF

cdr3_length: 15
clone_size: .
j_call: TRBJ1-6
d_call: TRBD1
v_call: TRBV7-9
cdr3_nt: TGTGCCAGCAGCTTACAGGGACAGGGGAATTCACCCCTCCACTTT
cdr3_aa: CASSLQGQGNSPLHF

cdr3_length: 13
clone_size: .
j_call: TRBJ1-2
d_call: .
v_call: TRBV6-2/TRBV6-3
cdr3_nt: TGTGCCAGCAGCCTGGACTTTAACTATGGCTACACCTTC
cdr3_aa: CASSLDFNYGYTF

cdr3_length: 18
clone_size: .
j_call: TRBJ1-1
d_call: TRBD1
v_call: TRBV29-1
cdr3_nt: TGCAGCGTGACCACCTCCGGGACAGGGGAAACGAGGAGCACTGAAGCTTTCTTT
cdr3_aa: CSVTTSGTGETRSTEAFF

cdr3_length: 16
clone_size: .
j_call: TRBJ2-1
d_call: TRBD2
v_call: TRBV7-2
cdr3_nt: TGTGCCAGCAGCAGAGCCGGGACTAGCTCCTACAATGAGCAGTTCTTC
cdr3_aa: CASSRAGTSSYNEQFF

cdr3_length: 15
clone_size: .
j_call: TRBJ1-6
d_call: TRBD1
v_call: TRBV6-2/TRBV6-3
cdr3_nt: TGTGCCAGCAGCCGATTCCGGGACAGGGTTTCACCCCTCCACTTT
cdr3_aa: CASSRFRDRVSPLHF

cdr3_length: 11
clone_size: few
j_call: TRBJ1-2
d_call: .
v_call: TRBV29-1
cdr3_nt: TGCAGCGCTGGGACAACCCGTGGCTACACCTTC
cdr3_aa: CSAGTTRGYTF

cdr3_length: 14
clone_size: once
j_call: TRBJ1-6
d_call: .
v_call: TRBV5-4
cdr3_nt: TGTGCCAGCTACGATCAGGGTAGGAATTCACCCCTCCACTTT
cdr3_aa: CASYDQGRNSPLHF

cdr3_length: 18
clone_size: few
j_call: TRBJ2-1
d_call: TRBD2
v_call: TRBV19
cdr3_nt: TGTGCCAGTAGTATAGGAGGCAGCGGGAGGGCCTTCGACAATGAGCAGTTCTTC
cdr3_aa: CASSIGGSGRAFDNEQFF

cdr3_length: 15
clone_size: once
j_call: TRBJ2-3
d_call: TRBD2
v_call: TRBV6-2/TRBV6-3
cdr3_nt: TGTGCCAGCAGCCAGACTAGCGGGATGGCAGATACGCAGTATTTT
cdr3_aa: CASSQTSGMADTQYF

cdr3_length: 14
clone_size: few
j_call: TRBJ1-3
d_call: .
v_call: TRBV7-6
cdr3_nt: TGTGCCAGCAGCAAGGGACATTCCGGAAACACCATATATTTT
cdr3_aa: CASSKGHSGNTIYF

cdr3_length: 13
clone_size: .
j_call: TRBJ1-3
d_call: .
v_call: TRBV6-5
cdr3_nt: TGTGCCAGCCAGGCTTTTTCTGGAAACACCATATATTTT
cdr3_aa: CASQAFSGNTIYF